This T cell receptor beta chain stems from a study of blood T cell repertoires in COVID-19 (dated by TCRdb to the early 2020s). About the study as a whole: Samples covering the acute and convalescent phases of COVID-19 were provided by collaborators in the United States, Italy and Spain. The prospective study material was composed of cDNA or gDNA derived from T cells, B-cell-depleted T cells, or PBMCs. Deeply sampled blood TCRbeta repertoires from subjects exposed to, actively infected with, or recovered from COVID-19 were included in the dataset. The repertoires were released in a freely available public database intended as a resource for research on the immune response to SARS-CoV-2. Samples came from the ongoing ImmuneRACE study (first 160 participants) plus 1,254 subjects from 6 global collaborators. Nearly every sample came with metadata listing a de-identified subject ID, COVID-19 status, age in years and sex. Where available, HLA class I and class II types were taken from metadata supplied by the sample provider and were not determined by assay-based typing. Beyond this particular receptor, the publication reports: How much clinical and demographic metadata was included differed by source and by participant, and the metadata was provided uncurated.

There are 14 amino acids in the CDR3, from cysteine to phenylalanine inclusive. CDR3 DNA is the only sequence kept; it has 42 bases, read in frame from the first base. Cut back by 6 bases and 4 bases, the V and J ends lie 16 bases apart. CDR1 and CDR2 (MNHEY, SMNVEV) derive from the germline V gene (reference sequence). The immunoSEQ Assay, a bias-controlled multiplex PCR, was used to amplify TCRbeta CDR3 regions from genomic DNA. Under the source paper's analysis protocol: Nucleated cell counts per sample were estimated from amplification of reference gene primers within the assay. Sequence reads were collapsed and filtered to measure the absolute abundance of every unique TCRbeta CDR3 rearrangement. For each sample, productive Simpson clonality was calculated as the square root of Simpson's diversity index across productive rearrangements. In TCRdb, the immuneACCESS table is reduced to in-frame sequences with V and J assigned. These tables do not hold every clone; where another copy was compared, an unresolved V gene accounts for under half, and the others remain unexplained. V, J and clone size are taken as reported in that table, and D and trimming were inferred from the DNA itself. This sample lists around 230,000 clones; around 87% were detected once. 2.5% to 3.5% of the sample is taken by the ten largest.

Participants in the prospective study were aged roughly 18 to 89 years, lived in 20 to 25 United States geographic areas, and enrolled through a virtual design. In the prospective study, cohorts were assigned on the basis of participant-reported clinical history obtained from a screening survey and a study questionnaire. Mobile phlebotomists in the prospective study collected whole blood, serum and a nasopharyngeal or oropharyngeal swab from every participant. Additional blood draws and questionnaires over a 2-month period could optionally be provided by prospective study participants. Prospective study blood samples were shipped either frozen or at room temperature before DNA extraction. To note about this clone: The antigen it recognizes is unknown. No much larger clone exists at a distance of one base, and base qualities are not known.

The sequencing input was PBMCs or T cells enriched from blood (not recorded which). The TCR comes from a woman between 40 and 55 years old with acute COVID-19. The V and J genes are TRBV27 and TRBJ2-7, with TRBD1 tentatively as D gene (6 bases match). The encoded CDR3 is CASSSQGYGYEQYF. In nucleotides, the sequence is TGTGCCAGCAGCTCACAGGGTTATGGATACGAGCAGTACTTC.